This T cell receptor beta chain was found in a study of blood T cell repertoires in COVID-19. Study details: From the United States, Italy and Spain came samples of acute and convalescent COVID-19. T cells, B-cell-depleted T cells, or PBMCs provided the cDNA or gDNA that served as material.

Per the original data handling: Amplification of reference gene primers provided the estimated nucleated cell counts. The protocol was immunoSEQ multiplex PCR, while the TCRdb copy is restricted to in-frame clones and leaves out a portion. V, J and clone size reflect that table, while D and trimming were determined from the DNA. This sample carries over 150,000 clones, approximately 80% of them seen once, and the ten largest clones take roughly 12%. CDR3 length: 17 amino acids. V gave up 4 bases and J gave up 0 bases, with 16 bases separating them. The V gene's germline CDR1 is SGHDN and CDR2 FVKESK. Seattle participants joined during active infection and were tracked over time.

V gene TRBV14 combines with J gene TRBJ1-5; D gene ambiguous. This receptor was taken from a woman aged 55-69 years with COVID-19, enrolled during active disease. The sequenced sample consisted of peripheral blood. CDR3 sequence reads: CASSLLDTDYSNQPQHF. CDR3 DNA: TGTGCCAGCAGCCTTTTAGACACCGACTATAGCAATCAGCCCCAGCATTTT. Filled out from reference TRBV14 and TRBJ1-5, the complete variable domain reads EAGVTQFPSHSVIEKGQTVTLRCDPISGHDNLYWYRRVMGKEIKFLLHFVKESKQDESGMPNNRFLAERTGGTYSTLKVQPAELEDSGVYFCASSLLDTDYSNQPQHFGDGTRLSIL.